These 27 T cell receptor beta chains were all obtained from the same sample, sequenced in a study of response to subunit inactivated influenza vaccine. TCRdb re-called the RT-PCR reads with MiXCR, one entry per CDR3 protein. The top ten clones hold under 3.5% of a sample with approximately 500,000 distinct CDR3 sequences, under 30% of them seen once. This same sample was also part of a study on T cells expressing NK-cell markers. That source adds: Generation of TCR beta cDNA was performed by 5'RACE template switching incorporating UMIs.

Here the sequenced sample was CD4+ T cells sorted from PBMCs, taken 11 to 12 days after vaccination. These receptors came from a man between 45 and 60 years old who received an inactivated influenza vaccine.

This clonotype was seen ten or more times. The CDR3 DNA reads as TGCAGTGCTAGGTCGGGCCGGTCCTACAATGAGCAGTTCTTC. It yields the protein CSARSGRSYNEQFF. This chain connects TRBV20-1 to TRBJ2-1; D gene unclear. This CDR3 region has 14 residues. V lost 3 bases and J 1 base, leaving 10 bases between the germline ends. CDR1 and CDR2 (germline): DFQATT, SNEGSKA (reference sequence).

This clonotype was counted between two and nine times. The genes are TRBV24-1 and TRBJ2-1; TRBD2 is a possible D gene (6 bases). The CDR3 has 15 amino acids. The V and J ends lost 6 bases and 0 bases respectively, with 11 bases between them. CDR1 KGHDR and CDR2 SFDVKD come from the germline V gene. CDR3 sequence: CATSKSGYSYNEQFF. DNA for the CDR3: TGTGCCACCAGTAAGAGCGGGTACTCCTACAATGAGCAGTTCTTC.

The chain recombines TRBV7-9 with TRBJ2-2; no reliable D call. V was pared by 5 bases and J by 5 bases, with 12 bases between. Germline V gene lookup returns CDR1 SEHNR and CDR2 FQNEAQ (reference sequence). CDR3 length: 14 amino acids. CDR3 sequence reads: CASSPSVLTGELFF. The DNA of the CDR3 is TGTGCCAGCAGCCCGAGCGTGTTGACCGGGGAGCTGTTTTTT.

The genes are TRBV20-1 and TRBJ2-3; 11 bases map to TRBD2. Germline values: CDR1 DFQATT, CDR2 SNEGSKA (reference sequence). The ends lost 5 bases at V and 4 bases at J; junction bases unmatched: 8. The CDR3 runs to 15 residues. CDR3 sequence reads: CSARPGTSGADTQYF. The CDR3 DNA sequence: TGCAGTGCTCGGCCCGGGACTAGCGGTGCAGATACGCAGTATTTT.

This clonotype occurred a few times. CDR3 nucleotides: TGTGCCAGCAGGGGCGGGGGGGCCAATGAGCAGTTCTTC. Its translation is CASRGGGANEQFF. The chain is built from TRBV6-1 and TRBJ2-1; 9 nucleotides match TRBD2. V lost 6 bases and J lost 6; bases outside the gene matches: 3. CDR1 and CDR2 (germline): MNHNS, SASEGT. The CDR3 runs to 13 residues.

At least ten counts were recorded for this clonotype. The chain couples TRBV6-6 to TRBJ2-3, with D tentatively TRBD1 (6 bases). The germline V and J ends were trimmed by 5 bases and 9 bases, with 15 bases remaining between them. CDR1 is MNHNY and CDR2 is SVGAGI in the germline V gene (reference sequence). The CDR3 runs to 13 residues. CDR3 DNA: TGTGCCAGCAGTCACGAGAATGGGGGCACGCAGTATTTT. Amino acids: CASSHENGGTQYF.

CDR3 nucleotides: TGTGCCAGCAGCCCCCAGGTCGGACACATCACAGATACGCAGTATTTT. Residues: CASSPQVGHITDTQYF. V and J are TRBV7-2 and TRBJ2-3; perhaps TRBD1 as D (5 bases). CDR1 is SGHTA and CDR2 is FQGNSA in the germline V gene. Deletions cut 5 bases from V and 2 bases from J, with 17 bases between. The CDR3 loop spans 16 amino acids.

The chain carries TRBV29-1 and TRBJ2-3; D unclear. The germline V and J ends were trimmed by 7 bases and 2 bases, with 13 bases remaining between them. CDR1 SQVTM and CDR2 ANQGSEA come from the germline V gene. The CDR3 extends over 13 amino acids. The CDR3 region has the DNA TGCAGCGCCCGTCCGGCCGTCACAGATACGCAGTATTTT. Residues: CSARPAVTDTQYF.

The chain uses TRBV10-3 and TRBJ2-3; no clear D gene. Trimming stripped 3 bases from V and 4 bases from J, with 11 bases between. The CDR3 length is 14 residues. Per the germline V gene, CDR1 is ENHRY and CDR2 is SYGVKD. The CDR3 DNA reads TGTGCCATCAGTGATTTGGGCGTCGCAGATACGCAGTATTTT. It specifies CAISDLGVADTQYF.

Only a few counts were recorded for this clonotype. The CDR3 coding sequence is TGTGCCAGCAGCTTTTCCGACGGGATGAACACTGAAGCTTTCTTT. Its translation: CASSFSDGMNTEAFF. The V gene is TRBV7-9, the J gene TRBJ1-1; no clear D. V dropped 3 bases and J dropped 0 bases, with 11 bases sitting between them. This CDR3 spans 15 amino acids. Per the germline V gene, CDR1 is SEHNR and CDR2 is FQNEAQ (reference sequence).

The chain joins TRBV29-1 to TRBJ2-3; TRBD1 matches at 11 bases. Germline V lookup: CDR1 SQVTM, CDR2 ANQGSEA. The CDR3 extends over 13 amino acids. The J segment lost 4 bases and the V segment lost 4 bases, leaving 1 base of the junction unmatched. CDR3 amino acids: CSVGGQGADTQYF. The CDR3 coding sequence is TGCAGCGTTGGGGGACAGGGGGCAGATACGCAGTATTTT.

V is TRBV9 and J is TRBJ2-2; D might be TRBD2 (6 bases). Trimming took 0 bases from V and 1 from J, leaving 10 bases between them. The V gene's germline CDR1 is SGDLS and CDR2 YYNGEE. The CDR3 length is 16 residues. The CDR3 DNA reads TGTGCCAGCAGCGTAGTGCCTAGCGTGAACACCGGGGAGCTGTTTTTT. This codes for CASSVVPSVNTGELFF. The variable domain in full, with the rest retrieved from reference TRBV9 and TRBJ2-2, is DSGVTQTPKHLITATGQRVTLRCSPRSGDLSVYWYQQSLDQGLQFLIQYYNGEERAKGNILERFSAQQFPDLHSELNLSSLELGDSALYFCASSVVPSVNTGELFFGEGSRLTVL.

The chain recombines TRBV15 with TRBJ1-2; TRBD1 is a possible D gene (6 bases). Germline-derived CDR1 and CDR2 are LNHNV and YYDKDF (reference sequence). The CDR3 extends over 14 amino acids. V was cut by 1 base and J by 8 bases, with 14 bases left in between. The CDR3 sequence is CATSRGGAVGGYTF. The CDR3 coding sequence is TGTGCCACCAGCAGAGGGGGGGCAGTCGGAGGCTACACCTTC.

This clonotype has ten or more counts. The V and J genes are TRBV20-1 and TRBJ2-7; 8 bases are shared with TRBD2. V gave up 2 bases and J gave up 6 bases; unmatched junction bases: 9. CDR1 DFQATT and CDR2 SNEGSKA come from the germline V gene (reference sequence). The CDR3 is made up of 14 amino acids. CDR3 nucleotide sequence: TGCAGTGCTAGACCTAGCGGGCTCCGTAGCGAGCAGTACTTC. Its translation: CSARPSGLRSEQYF.

CDR3 nucleotides: TGTGCCAGCAGTTATCGATTCCAACGGAGCACTGAAGCTTTCTTT. It specifies CASSYRFQRSTEAFF. The J gene is TRBJ1-1, the V gene TRBV6-2 or TRBV6-3, with D unclear. Germline lookup yields CDR1 MNHEY and CDR2 SVGEGT. This CDR3 has 15 amino acids. The germline V and J ends were trimmed by 3 bases and 4 bases, with 15 bases remaining between them.

V gene TRBV5-1 combines with J gene TRBJ2-5; D not certain. Germline CDR1 SGHRS, CDR2 YFSETQ. Trimming took 0 bases from V and 4 from J, leaving 7 bases between them. This CDR3 region has 13 residues. CDR3 region: CASSLDTGETQYF. CDR3 bases: TGCGCCAGCAGCTTGGATACGGGAGAGACCCAGTACTTC.

J is TRBJ2-7 and V is TRBV4-1; 9 nucleotides agree with TRBD2. V lost 1 base, J lost 2 bases, and 6 bases stayed unmatched. Germline loops: CDR1 MGHRA, CDR2 YSYEKL. This CDR3 has 16 residues. CDR3 loop: CASSQVALAGTYEQYF. CDR3 sequence (DNA): TGCGCCAGCAGCCAAGTGGCCCTAGCGGGGACCTACGAGCAGTACTTC.

The V call is TRBV18, the J call TRBJ2-1; 11 nucleotides agree with TRBD2. CDR1 KGHSH and CDR2 LQKENI come from the germline V gene. CDR3 length: 14 residues. V was pared by 5 bases and J by 6 bases, with 3 bases of the junction left unmatched. The CDR3 is CASSLAGGPNEQFF. CDR3 in DNA: TGTGCCAGCTCATTAGCGGGAGGGCCCAATGAGCAGTTCTTC.

The V and J genes are TRBV4-1 and TRBJ1-1, with a possible D match to TRBD1 (5 bases). The CDR3 runs 19 residues. V was cut by 6 bases and J by 3 bases, with 29 bases left in between. Looked up from germline, CDR1 is MGHRA and CDR2 is YSYEKL. CDR3 sequence: CASRQSTHAGRSSYTEAFF. In DNA form, the CDR3 reads TGCGCCAGCAGACAATCGACCCACGCAGGGAGGTCCTCCTACACTGAAGCTTTCTTT.

The genes are TRBV6-1 and TRBJ2-7, with 9 bases that match TRBD1. The CDR3 spans 15 residues. V shed 5 bases and J 7 bases; nucleotides not matched to a gene: 12. Germline V gene data show CDR1 as MNHNS and CDR2 as SASEGT. DNA of the CDR3: TGTGCCAGCAGTAGTCCGGGACAGGGAATTCGTGAGCAGTACTTC. Protein: CASSSPGQGIREQYF.

The CDR3 DNA reads TGCGCCAGCAGCTCCATGACTAGGGAGGATACGCAGTATTTT. Translating it yields CASSSMTREDTQYF. The V gene is TRBV5-1, the J gene TRBJ2-3; TRBD2 is a possible D gene (6 bases). Germline-derived CDR1 and CDR2 are SGHRS and YFSETQ. Trimming shortened V by 3 bases and J by 6 bases, and 14 bases separated the two germline ends. The CDR3 loop spans 14 amino acids.

This clonotype was detected only a few times. The chain carries TRBV10-3 and TRBJ2-7; D might be TRBD1 or TRBD2, each matching 5 bases. V lost 4 bases and J lost 2, with 12 bases in between. This CDR3 has 14 residues. Germline lookup yields CDR1 ENHRY and CDR2 SYGVKD. CDR3 residues: CAISGRDAPYEQYF. The DNA for the CDR3 is TGTGCCATCAGTGGCAGGGACGCCCCCTACGAGCAGTACTTC.

The chain has TRBV4-2 and TRBJ2-3; maybe TRBD2 (6 bases). Between the trimmed V and J ends, which lost 1 base and 4 bases, there was a span of 15 bases. CDR1 and CDR2 from the germline V gene are LGHNA and YNFKEQ. This CDR3 region has 16 residues. The CDR3 is CASSQGRDWAADTQYF. The DNA for the CDR3 is TGTGCCAGCAGCCAAGGCCGGGACTGGGCCGCAGATACGCAGTATTTT.

This chain uses TRBV30 with TRBJ2-5, with 10 positions matching TRBD2. Germline lookup yields CDR1 GTSNPN and CDR2 SVGIG (reference sequence). The CDR3 has 16 amino acids. V lost 2 bases to trimming and J lost 2 bases; unmatched junction nucleotides: 8. The CDR3 spells CAWSFGPSGGQETQYF. The CDR3 coding sequence is TGTGCCTGGAGTTTCGGGCCTAGCGGGGGACAAGAGACCCAGTACTTC.

This clonotype was picked up a small number of times. This chain connects TRBV18 to TRBJ2-2, with 7 bases matching TRBD2. CDR1 is KGHSH, CDR2 LQKENI, per germline. V lost 6 bases, J lost 6 bases, and 13 bases stayed unmatched. This CDR3 contains 16 residues. The CDR3 region has the DNA TGTGCCAGCTCCCGTTCTAGCGGAGCCACGTCCGGGGAGCTGTTTTTT. Residues: CASSRSSGATSGELFF.

J is TRBJ2-7 and V is TRBV20-1, with a possible D match to TRBD1 (5 bases). From germline, CDR1 is DFQATT and CDR2 SNEGSKA (reference sequence). The CDR3 covers 11 residues. The V end was cut by 2 bases, the J end by 5 bases, with 7 bases between. The CDR3 protein is CSARQGNEQYF. The CDR3 region has the DNA TGCAGTGCTAGACAGGGAAACGAGCAGTACTTC.

This clonotype was seen many times. V is TRBV28 and J is TRBJ2-7; 7 bases align to TRBD2. The CDR3 is made up of 14 amino acids. Germline CDR1 MDHEN, CDR2 SYDVKM. J lost 5 bases, V lost 3 bases, and 7 bases had no gene match. This CDR3 is CASSLAGETNEQYF. In DNA form, the CDR3 reads TGTGCCAGCAGTTTGGCGGGAGAAACCAACGAGCAGTACTTC.